Following are 21 T cell receptor beta chains from one sample sequenced in a study of blood T cell repertoires in COVID-19. Method: immunoSEQ multiplex PCR; TCRdb's copy keeps in-frame clones and lacks some. The data show some 200,000 clones, with about 81% seen just once and approximately 5.6% held by the top ten. The source material was peripheral blood. These receptors were obtained from a woman between 65 and 79 years old with COVID-19, enrolled during active disease.

The chain is built from TRBV7-2 and TRBJ2-7; 7 nucleotides align to TRBD1. The CDR3 covers 14 residues. The trim removed 5 bases at V and 1 base at J, leaving 5 bases unmatched. CDR1 and CDR2 (germline): SGHTA, FQGNSA. CDR3 DNA: TGTGCCAGCAGCGGCTGGACAGGATCCTACGAGCAGTACTTC. Residues: CASSGWTGSYEQYF.

This clone was seen just once. This chain connects TRBV18 to TRBJ1-3; TRBD1 matches 8 bases. Trimming cost V 2 bases and J 2 bases; bases outside gene matches: 2. The germline V gene encodes CDR1 KGHSH and CDR2 LQKENI. This CDR3 comprises 15 residues. CDR3 protein: CASSPGQGPGNTIYF. The CDR3 DNA reads as TGTGCCAGCTCACCAGGACAGGGTCCTGGAAACACCATATATTTT.

This clone showed up just a few times. The chain couples TRBV30 to TRBJ2-1, with 8 bases lining up with TRBD2. The CDR3 contains 14 residues. CDR1 is GTSNPN, CDR2 SVGIG, per germline (reference sequence). Trimming at V came to 1 base and at J to 2 bases, leaving 1 base not matched to a gene. The CDR3 DNA follows: TGTGCCTGGAGTGGTAGCGGGGCCTACAATGAGCAGTTCTTC. Its translation is CAWSGSGAYNEQFF.

V gene TRBV7-2 combines with J gene TRBJ1-6; D is possibly TRBD1 (6 bases). Between the trimmed V and J ends, which lost 3 bases and 13 bases, there was a span of 13 bases. Germline V gene data show CDR1 as SGHTA and CDR2 as FQGNSA. The CDR3 loop spans 13 amino acids. This chain's CDR3 is CASSFRPGDPLHF. CDR3 sequence (DNA): TGTGCCAGCAGCTTCCGACCAGGGGATCCCCTCCACTTT.

V usage is TRBV30 and J usage is TRBJ2-1; TRBD2 agrees at 9 bases. The germline V gene has CDR1 GTSNPN and CDR2 SVGIG (reference sequence). The CDR3 runs 14 residues. V shed 3 bases and J 8 bases; nucleotides not matched to a gene: 8. This CDR3 is CAWRGGRAGYEQFF. The CDR3 region has the DNA TGTGCCTGGAGAGGCGGGAGGGCCGGGTATGAGCAGTTCTTC.

The rearrangement links TRBV4-1 to TRBJ1-2; D is undetermined. CDR1 and CDR2 from the germline V gene are MGHRA and YSYEKL. The CDR3 has 16 amino acids. V shed 0 bases and J shed 4 bases, with 15 bases lying between them. CDR3 protein: CASSQDQFAQLYGYTF. The DNA of the CDR3 is TGCGCCAGCAGCCAAGATCAATTTGCACAGCTCTATGGCTACACCTTC.

The rearrangement joins TRBV7-9 to TRBJ2-7, with D unresolved. Trimming stripped 2 bases from V and 4 bases from J, with 6 bases between. CDR3 size: 12 residues. Germline assignment: CDR1 SEHNR and CDR2 FQNEAQ (reference sequence). CDR3 nucleotides: TGTGCCAGCAGCTTATTGAGATACGAGCAGTACTTC. Translation gives CASSLLRYEQYF.

The rearrangement joins TRBV29-1 to TRBJ2-2, with D possibly matching TRBD1 (5 bases). Germline V lookup: CDR1 SQVTM, CDR2 ANQGSEA. The V gene lost 7 bases and the J gene lost 6 bases, with 15 bases spanning the gap. The CDR3 has 13 amino acids. CDR3 protein: CSAARTWPGELFF. The DNA for the CDR3 is TGCAGCGCCGCGAGGACATGGCCCGGGGAGCTGTTTTTT.

This chain connects TRBV11-2 to TRBJ2-5; TRBD2 is a possible D gene (6 bases). The CDR3 is made up of 15 amino acids. Trimming pared 0 bases from V and 4 bases from J, leaving 12 bases between. Per the germline V gene, CDR1 is SGHAT and CDR2 is FQNNGV. The CDR3 DNA follows: TGTGCCAGCAGCTTAGAAGGAGGGGCGGGAGAGACCCAGTACTTC. Its translation is CASSLEGGAGETQYF.

Turning to this clone: Likely a read error: the CDR3 ends without its conserved phenylalanine or tryptophan. Because the CDR3's place on the DNA is in doubt, the DNA is left out and the CDR3 is given as listed by TCRdb. This chain joins TRBV6-2 or TRBV6-3 and TRBJ2-7; the DNA was not compared with TRBD1, the D call given in the table. Germline values: CDR1 MNHEY, CDR2 SVGEGT. The CDR3 spans 11 residues, counting both ends. The CDR3: CASSYEQGEYL.

The chain employs TRBV9 and TRBJ1-1; D is possibly TRBD1 (6 bases). This CDR3 has 15 amino acids. CDR1 and CDR2 from the germline V gene are SGDLS and YYNGEE. Trimming left V 0 bases short and J 1 base short, with 10 bases between. CDR3 sequence reads: CASSVELTGNTEAFF. In DNA form, the CDR3 reads TGTGCCAGCAGCGTAGAGCTGACAGGGAACACTGAAGCTTTCTTT.

The J gene is TRBJ2-1, the V gene TRBV19; maybe TRBD2 (6 bases). The germline V gene has CDR1 LNHDA and CDR2 SQIVND (reference sequence). The CDR3 totals 14 residues. V was clipped by 5 bases and J by 5 bases, with 13 bases between them. The CDR3 DNA reads TGTGCCAGTAGTGGGGGGTGGACAAACAATGAGCAGTTCTTC. Translated, it gives CASSGGWTNNEQFF.

The rearrangement joins TRBV9 to TRBJ2-7, with D possibly matching TRBD1 (8 bases). This CDR3 has 15 residues. CDR1 and CDR2 from the germline V gene are SGDLS and YYNGEE. V lost 5 bases to trimming and J lost 4 bases, with 19 bases between them. CDR3 DNA sequence: TGTGCCAGCAGTCCAGGGGGCAGGGAGGGATACGAGCAGTACTTC. Residues: CASSPGGREGYEQYF.

The rearrangement uses TRBV10-3 and TRBJ2-7; 12 nucleotides line up with TRBD2. The CDR3 has 15 residues. Trimming took 6 bases from V and 2 from J; bases not matched to a gene: 5. CDR1 and CDR2 from the germline V gene are ENHRY and SYGVKD. CDR3 in amino acids: CAISRTSGTTYEQYF. CDR3 nucleotides: TGTGCCATCAGCCGGACTAGCGGGACGACCTACGAGCAGTACTTC.

The chain recombines TRBV5-4 with TRBJ2-7, with 10 bases that match TRBD2. CDR3 length equals 15 residues. Trimming at V came to 3 bases and at J to 2 bases, leaving 5 bases not matched to a gene. The germline V gene has CDR1 SGHNT and CDR2 YYREEE (reference sequence). This CDR3 is CASSYGTSVTYEQYF. CDR3 sequence (DNA): TGTGCCAGCAGCTACGGGACTAGCGTAACCTACGAGCAGTACTTC.

This clone showed up just a few times. As DNA, the CDR3 is TGTGCCAGCAGTTACACGAGCGCAACCAGAGCTAACTATGGCTACACCTTC. Translating gives CASSYTSATRANYGYTF. The chain has TRBV6-2 or TRBV6-3 and TRBJ1-2; unclear D gene. The CDR3 has 17 amino acids. The V and J ends lost 2 bases and 0 bases respectively, with 16 bases between them. CDR1 is MNHEY and CDR2 is SVGEGT in the germline V gene.

The V call is TRBV7-6, the J call TRBJ2-1, with 13 bases aligning to TRBD2. Losses at the gene ends were 2 bases for V and 5 bases for J; bases not matched to a gene: 9. Germline CDR1 reads SGHVS; CDR2 reads FNYEAQ. The CDR3 spans 18 residues. The CDR3 reads CASSLITSGRARDNEQFF. The CDR3 coding sequence is TGTGCCAGCAGCTTAATAACTAGCGGGAGGGCCCGCGACAATGAGCAGTTCTTC.

The chain has TRBV24-1 and TRBJ2-7, with 12 bases fitting TRBD2. The CDR3 is 14 residues long. Trimming at V came to 10 bases and at J to 2 bases, leaving 5 bases not matched to a gene. Germline CDR1 KGHDR, CDR2 SFDVKD. CDR3: CATATSGRPYEQYF. The CDR3 coding sequence is TGTGCCACGGCCACTAGCGGGAGGCCCTACGAGCAGTACTTC.

CDR3 loop: CSVTTKQVYNEQFF. For the CDR3, the DNA is TGCAGCGTTACAACAAAACAGGTATACAATGAGCAGTTCTTC. The V and J genes are TRBV29-1 and TRBJ2-1; D is possibly TRBD1 (5 bases). Germline V gives CDR1 SQVTM, CDR2 ANQGSEA. The CDR3 is 14 amino acids. V lost 5 bases to trimming and J lost 4 bases, with 15 bases between them.

The chain has TRBV6-5 and TRBJ1-1; possibly TRBD1 for D (6 bases). The ends were cut back, 4 bases at V and 4 bases at J, with 7 bases in the middle. Germline loops: CDR1 MNHEY, CDR2 SVGAGI. The CDR3 is made up of 12 amino acids. The CDR3 bases are TGTGCCAGCAGTTCAGGGGCCACTGAAGCTTTCTTT. Translation gives CASSSGATEAFF.

The J gene is TRBJ1-1, the V gene TRBV24-1; 7 nucleotides line up with TRBD1. J lost 11 bases, V lost 3 bases, and 5 bases had no gene match. The CDR3 is made up of 12 amino acids. The germline V gene has CDR1 KGHDR and CDR2 SFDVKD. In DNA, the CDR3 is TGTGCCACCAGTGATCCGACAGGGCGGGCTTTCTTT. This encodes CATSDPTGRAFF.